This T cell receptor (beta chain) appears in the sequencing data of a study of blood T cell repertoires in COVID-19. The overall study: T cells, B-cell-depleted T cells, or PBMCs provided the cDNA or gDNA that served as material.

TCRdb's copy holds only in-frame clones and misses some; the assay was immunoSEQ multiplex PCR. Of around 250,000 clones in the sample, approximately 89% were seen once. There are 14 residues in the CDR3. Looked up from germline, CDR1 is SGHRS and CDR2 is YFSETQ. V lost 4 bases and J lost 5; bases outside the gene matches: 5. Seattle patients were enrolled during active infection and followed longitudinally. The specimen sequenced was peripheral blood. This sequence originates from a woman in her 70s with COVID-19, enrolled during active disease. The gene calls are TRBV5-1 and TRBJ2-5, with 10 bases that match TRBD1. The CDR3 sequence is CASSPGTGEETQYF. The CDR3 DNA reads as TGCGCCAGCAGCCCCGGGACAGGGGAGGAGACCCAGTACTTC.